The 2 T cell receptor beta chains below were found in one sample sequenced in a study of Graves' ophthalmopathy and Graves' hyperthyroidism. RNA transcripts provided the template for amplifying TCR beta CDR3 regions. HTBI-primed first-round RT-PCR preceded second-round multiplex PCR. TCRdb reprocessed the multiplex PCR reads via MiXCR and lists one record per CDR3 protein. This repertoire shows about 550,000 distinct CDR3 sequences, 35% to 40% found once; its top ten account for less than 4.5%. Sequenced sample: peripheral blood or thyroid tissue (not recorded which). Receptor source: an adult man with Graves' hyperthyroidism.

This clonotype was picked up a small number of times. This chain uses TRBV7-3 with TRBJ2-3; TRBD2 aligns across 9 bases. The CDR3 contains 16 residues. Germline CDR1 reads SGHTA; CDR2 reads FQGTGA. V shed 6 bases and J 0 bases; nucleotides not matched to a gene: 7. The CDR3, as DNA: TGTGCCAGCAGGTTTACGCTAGCGGGAAGCACAGATACGCAGTATTTT. Amino acid sequence: CASRFTLAGSTDTQYF.

This chain uses TRBV10-3 with TRBJ2-7, with TRBD1 matching 8 bases. This CDR3 is built from 17 residues. Germline V CDR1 and CDR2: ENHRY, SYGVKD. Trimming cost V 4 bases and J 5 bases; bases outside gene matches: 16. This CDR3 is CAISAGQGAGGRDEQYF. The CDR3 nucleotides are TGTGCCATCAGTGCGGGTCAGGGGGCAGGGGGCCGCGACGAGCAGTACTTC.